A selection of T cell receptor beta chains follows, all from one sample in a study of cytomegalovirus exposure and HLA in healthy donors. Clones were sequenced by immunoSEQ multiplex PCR, and TCRdb holds only the in-frame ones, with some missing. The profile shows 100,000 to 150,000 clones, roughly 78% of them singletons. Sequencing was carried out using PBMCs. The receptors were gathered from a man aged 30-40 years in good health and CMV-seronegative. The CDR3 runs from the conserved cysteine through the conserved F or W. A D gene is named only where the DNA matches it firmly. Clone size is shown for a subset of rows, as once, few, many or a class of expanded clone.

j_call	d_call	clone_size	v_call	cdr3_aa	cdr3_nt
TRBJ1-1	TRBD1	.	TRBV27	CASSPYDRGSPEAFF	TGTGCCAGCAGCCCATACGACAGGGGCTCGCCTGAAGCTTTCTTT
TRBJ1-2	.	.	TRBV2	CASSEEGQGGYTF	TGTGCCAGCAGTGAGGAGGGCCAGGGAGGCTACACCTTC
TRBJ2-2	TRBD2	.	TRBV5-1	CASSLSSGGAGTGELFF	TGCGCCAGCAGCTTATCTAGCGGGGGGGCCGGCACCGGGGAGCTGTTTTTT
TRBJ1-2	.	.	TRBV29-1	CSVEQAANYGYTF	TGCAGCGTTGAACAGGCAGCTAACTATGGCTACACCTTC
TRBJ2-5	.	.	TRBV2	CASSEYKKETQYF	TGTGCCAGCAGTGAATACAAGAAAGAGACCCAGTACTTC
TRBJ2-7	.	.	TRBV28	CASSVWDTPYEQYF	TGTGCCAGCAGTGTATGGGACACCCCCTACGAGCAGTACTTC
TRBJ1-1	TRBD1	few	TRBV5-8	CASSAGQALNTEAFF	TGTGCCAGCAGCGCAGGACAGGCTTTGAACACTGAAGCTTTCTTT
TRBJ2-1	.	few	TRBV5-1	CASSQVGSDNEQFF	TGCGCCAGCAGCCAGGTGGGCAGTGACAATGAGCAGTTCTTC
TRBJ1-1	.	.	TRBV18	CASSPTGLALNTEAFF	TGTGCCAGCTCACCCACAGGGTTAGCCTTGAACACTGAAGCTTTCTTT
TRBJ1-1	.	.	TRBV7-2	CASSSDTMNTEAFF	TGTGCCAGCAGCTCGGACACGATGAACACTGAAGCTTTCTTT
TRBJ2-5	TRBD1	.	TRBV11-3	CASSLGTGEAETQYF	TGTGCCAGCAGCTTAGGCACAGGGGAAGCGGAGACCCAGTACTTC
TRBJ1-5	TRBD1	few	TRBV2	CASGGTGVFQPQHF	TGTGCCAGCGGAGGGACAGGGGTTTTTCAGCCCCAGCATTTT
TRBJ1-1	.	.	TRBV4-3	CASSQDRMEGTEAFF	TGCGCCAGCAGCCAAGATAGGATGGAGGGCACTGAAGCTTTCTTT
TRBJ2-2	TRBD2	few	TRBV2	CASRGRGARNTGELFF	TGTGCCAGCAGGGGGCGGGGGGCGCGGAACACCGGGGAGCTGTTTTTT
TRBJ2-5	TRBD1	.	TRBV29-1	CSVLRDSQTQYF	TGCAGCGTCCTGAGGGACAGCCAGACCCAGTACTTC
TRBJ2-1	TRBD1	.	TRBV29-1	CSGQGDGNEQFF	TGCAGCGGACAGGGAGATGGCAATGAGCAGTTCTTC
TRBJ1-5	.	.	TRBV19	CASRDLQGYQPQHF	TGTGCCAGTAGGGACCTACAGGGCTATCAGCCCCAGCATTTT
TRBJ1-3	TRBD1	.	TRBV5-1	CASSLGGQALNTIYF	TGCGCCAGCAGCTTGGGGGGACAGGCTTTAAACACCATATATTTT
TRBJ2-2	.	.	TRBV5-1	CASSPHLRIGGRINTGELFF	TGCGCCAGCAGTCCCCACCTCCGGATCGGAGGGAGAATTAACACCGGGGAGCTGTTTTTT
TRBJ1-5	TRBD1	.	TRBV25-1	CASSELTGGTSSNQPQHF	TGTGCCAGCAGTGAACTAACAGGGGGAACATCTAGCAATCAGCCCCAGCATTTT
TRBJ1-2	TRBD1	.	TRBV13	CASSSRDRGPYGYTF	TGTGCCAGCAGCTCCCGGGACAGGGGTCCCTATGGCTACACCTTC
TRBJ2-3	TRBD2	.	TRBV5-1	CASSLALSSGGTDTQYF	TGCGCCAGCAGCTTGGCCCTCTCTAGCGGAGGCACAGATACGCAGTATTTT
TRBJ2-7	TRBD2	.	TRBV9	CASSVVGSGGPYEQYF	TGTGCCAGCAGCGTAGTGGGTAGCGGGGGCCCCTACGAGCAGTACTTC
TRBJ1-1	TRBD1	once	TRBV7-2	CASSLGGTANTEAFF	TGTGCCAGCAGCTTAGGGGGGACAGCGAACACTGAAGCTTTCTTT
TRBJ2-7	TRBD1	.	TRBV27	CASSTPGQGSNEQYF	TGTGCCAGCAGTACTCCGGGACAGGGATCCAACGAGCAGTACTTC
TRBJ1-1	.	.	TRBV18	CASSRTGGEAGIEAFF	TGTGCCAGCTCACGAACGGGAGGGGAGGCGGGAATTGAAGCTTTCTTT
TRBJ2-7	TRBD1	.	TRBV6-5	CASSRTGAGGYEQYF	TGTGCCAGCAGTAGGACAGGGGCGGGCGGGTACGAGCAGTACTTC
TRBJ1-1	TRBD1	few	TRBV11-2	CASSPWDRGRNTEAFF	TGTGCCAGCAGCCCCTGGGACAGGGGTCGGAACACTGAAGCTTTCTTT
TRBJ2-7	.	.	TRBV9	CASSPDGQQGSYEQYF	TGTGCCAGCAGCCCCGACGGGCAGCAGGGGTCCTACGAGCAGTACTTC
TRBJ1-5	TRBD1	.	TRBV6-5	CASRPTTGGGQPQHF	TGTGCCAGCAGACCCACGACAGGGGGCGGGCAGCCCCAGCATTTT
TRBJ1-2	.	few	TRBV7-9	CASSPPGGAPHYGYTF	TGTGCCAGCAGCCCACCCGGGGGGGCGCCTCACTATGGCTACACCTTC
TRBJ1-2	TRBD1	.	TRBV29-1	CSVQPGQGARGGYTF	TGCAGCGTTCAACCGGGACAGGGGGCCCGTGGTGGCTACACCTTC
TRBJ2-1	TRBD1	.	TRBV10-2	CASSDRGREQFF	TGCGCCAGCAGCGACAGGGGTCGTGAGCAGTTCTTC
TRBJ1-2	.	.	TRBV11-2	CASSSGFTVRGYTF	TGTGCCAGCAGCTCCGGTTTTACGGTTCGTGGCTACACCTTC
TRBJ2-2	.	.	TRBV19	CASRQGFGELFF	TGTGCCAGTAGGCAGGGGTTCGGGGAGCTGTTTTTT
TRBJ1-1	.	.	TRBV2	CASSEDSAGTEAFF	TGTGCCAGCAGTGAAGACTCCGCGGGCACTGAAGCTTTCTTT
TRBJ2-3	.	.	TRBV5-1	CATTSGSTSFTDTQYF	TGCGCCACTACGAGCGGGTCGACCTCCTTCACAGATACGCAGTATTTT
TRBJ2-1	.	.	TRBV14	CASSRRRGYNEQFF	TGTGCCAGCAGTCGTCGTAGGGGGTACAATGAGCAGTTCTTC
TRBJ2-6	TRBD1	.	TRBV30	CAWSVKTGVIIPSGANVLTF	TGTGCCTGGAGTGTTAAGACAGGGGTAATTATTCCGTCTGGGGCCAACGTCCTGACTTTC